A single T cell receptor beta chain is shown here with its context. The sample comes from a study of T cells in Graves' hyperthyroidism and ophthalmopathy. Amplification of TCR beta CDR3 regions was performed using RNA transcripts as template. In the first-round RT-PCR of the TCR CDR3, the HTBI primer set was used. TCRdb fed the multiplex PCR reads into MiXCR, producing one record per CDR3 protein. Here the sample spans over 500,000 distinct CDR3 sequences, around 15% being singletons. Germline V gives CDR1 SGDLS, CDR2 YYNGEE. The V segment lost 3 bases and the J segment 0 bases; nucleotides outside the gene matches: 2. This CDR3 is 14 amino acids long.

This clonotype originated in a woman in her thirties or forties with Graves' hyperthyroidism. The J gene is TRBJ2-7, the V gene TRBV9, with 8 positions matching TRBD1. Specimen: blood. The CDR3, as DNA: TGTGCCAGCAGCGGACAGGGGAACTCCTACGAGCAGTACTTC. As protein: CASSGQGNSYEQYF. Complete variable domain (other parts from reference TRBV9 and TRBJ2-7): DSGVTQTPKHLITATGQRVTLRCSPRSGDLSVYWYQQSLDQGLQFLIQYYNGEERAKGNILERFSAQQFPDLHSELNLSSLELGDSALYFCASSGQGNSYEQYFGPGTRLTVT.